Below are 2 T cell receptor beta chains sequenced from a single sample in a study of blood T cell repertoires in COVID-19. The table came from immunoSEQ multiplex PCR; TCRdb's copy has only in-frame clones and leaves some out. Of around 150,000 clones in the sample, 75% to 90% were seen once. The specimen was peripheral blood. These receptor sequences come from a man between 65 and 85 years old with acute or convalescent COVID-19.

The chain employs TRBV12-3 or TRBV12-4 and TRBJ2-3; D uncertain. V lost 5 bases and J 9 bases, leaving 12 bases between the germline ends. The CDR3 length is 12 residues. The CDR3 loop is CASSQVLDTQYF. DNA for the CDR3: TGTGCCAGCAGTCAGGTACTTGACACGCAGTATTTT.

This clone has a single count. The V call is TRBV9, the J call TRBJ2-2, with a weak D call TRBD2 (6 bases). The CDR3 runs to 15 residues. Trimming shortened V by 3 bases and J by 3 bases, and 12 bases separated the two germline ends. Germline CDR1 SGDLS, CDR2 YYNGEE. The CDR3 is CASSGPEGYTGELFF. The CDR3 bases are TGTGCCAGCAGCGGGCCGGAGGGCTACACCGGGGAGCTGTTTTTT.